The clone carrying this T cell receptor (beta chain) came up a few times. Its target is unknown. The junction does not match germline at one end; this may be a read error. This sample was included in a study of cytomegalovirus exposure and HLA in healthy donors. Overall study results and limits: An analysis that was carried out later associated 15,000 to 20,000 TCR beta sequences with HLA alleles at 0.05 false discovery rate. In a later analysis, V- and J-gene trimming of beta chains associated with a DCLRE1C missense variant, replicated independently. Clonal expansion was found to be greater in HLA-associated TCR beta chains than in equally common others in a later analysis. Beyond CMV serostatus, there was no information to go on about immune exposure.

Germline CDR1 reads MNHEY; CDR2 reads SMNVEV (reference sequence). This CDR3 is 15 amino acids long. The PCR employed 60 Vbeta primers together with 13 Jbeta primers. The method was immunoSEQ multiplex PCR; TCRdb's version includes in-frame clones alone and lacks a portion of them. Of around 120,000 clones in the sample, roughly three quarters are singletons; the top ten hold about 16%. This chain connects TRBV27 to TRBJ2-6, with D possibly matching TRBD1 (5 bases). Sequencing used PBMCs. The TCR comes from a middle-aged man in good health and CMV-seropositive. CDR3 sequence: CASSSRGAGANGLTF. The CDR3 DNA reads TGTGCCAGCAGTTCAAGGGGCGCTGGGGCCAACGGCCTGACTTTC.